These 31 T cell receptor beta chains came from one sample sequenced in a study of cytomegalovirus exposure and HLA in healthy donors. Primers for the PCR totalled 60 Vbeta and 13 Jbeta. This table comes from immunoSEQ multiplex PCR, and its TCRdb copy is limited to in-frame clones, with some not included. The sample includes 310,000 or so clones, 70% to 90% of them seen just once. The sequenced sample was PBMCs. These receptors were taken from a woman aged 18-35 years in good health and CMV-seronegative.

This clone occurred once. The chain employs TRBV2 and TRBJ2-3; D might be TRBD1 (6 bases). Trimming shortened V by 6 bases and J by 4 bases, and 17 bases separated the two germline ends. Germline V lookup: CDR1 SNHLY, CDR2 FYNNEI. The CDR3 consists of 15 residues. CDR3 sequence reads: CASSRKAGVADTQYF. DNA of the CDR3: TGTGCCAGCAGCCGAAAGGCAGGGGTAGCAGATACGCAGTATTTT.

This chain connects TRBV27 to TRBJ2-7; 7 positions match TRBD1. The germline V gene encodes CDR1 MNHEY and CDR2 SMNVEV (reference sequence). The CDR3 sequence is 14 residues long. V was pared by 5 bases and J by 2 bases, with 6 bases of the junction left unmatched. DNA of the CDR3: TGTGCCAGCAGTAAACAGGGGATTGCCTACGAGCAGTACTTC. Translated: CASSKQGIAYEQYF.

The V and J genes are TRBV5-1 and TRBJ2-7; no definite D call. Germline values: CDR1 SGHRS, CDR2 YFSETQ. Trimming removed 0 bases at V and 5 bases at J, with 12 bases between. This CDR3 contains 14 residues. The CDR3 DNA reads as TGCGCCAGCAGCTTGGAGGTACTATCGCACGAGCAGTACTTC. Translated: CASSLEVLSHEQYF. Full variable domain (remainder filled in from reference TRBV5-1 and TRBJ2-7): KAGVTQTPRYLIKTRGQQVTLSCSPISGHRSVSWYQQTPGQGLQFLFEYFSETQRNKGNFPGRFSGRQFSNSRSEMNVSTLELGDSALYLCASSLEVLSHEQYFGPGTRLTVT.

The chain links TRBV11-2 to TRBJ1-1; D perhaps matches TRBD1 (5 bases). The CDR3 has 12 amino acids. CDR1 is SGHAT and CDR2 is FQNNGV in the germline V gene. V dropped 8 bases and J dropped 5 bases, with 12 bases sitting between them. The CDR3 sequence is CASWGVGTEAFF. DNA of the CDR3: TGTGCCAGCTGGGGGGTAGGGACTGAAGCTTTCTTT.

The chain recombines TRBV9 with TRBJ2-1; TRBD2 aligns across 12 bases. Germline values: CDR1 SGDLS, CDR2 YYNGEE. The V segment lost 4 bases and the J segment 0 bases; nucleotides outside the gene matches: 11. There are 19 residues in the CDR3. The CDR3 sequence is CASSPGGLAGYRSYNEQFF. The CDR3 bases are TGTGCCAGCAGCCCAGGTGGACTAGCGGGGTATCGCTCCTACAATGAGCAGTTCTTC.

This clone turned up a few times. The CDR3 loop is CASSRAGGAPYYGYTF. The CDR3 DNA reads TGTGCCAGCAGCCGAGCGGGGGGCGCCCCCTACTATGGCTACACCTTC. V and J are TRBV7-3 and TRBJ1-2; D might be TRBD1 (6 bases). The CDR3 length is 16 residues. Germline CDR1 SGHTA, CDR2 FQGTGA. Trimming cost V 5 bases and J 3 bases, with 19 bases left between them.

Remarks on this clone: One junction end disagrees with the germline gene, perhaps due to a read error. The chain joins TRBV19 to TRBJ2-7, with TRBD2 matching 7 bases. Per the germline V gene, CDR1 is LNHDA and CDR2 is SQIVND (reference sequence). The CDR3 has 14 residues. CDR3 in DNA: TGTGCCAGTAGTACCCAGACTAGCTCCAACGAGCAGTACTTC. Protein: CASSTQTSSNEQYF.

The table lists this clone with a count of one. The V gene is TRBV2, the J gene TRBJ1-2, with 11 bases that match TRBD1. Germline loops: CDR1 SNHLY, CDR2 FYNNEI. CDR3 size: 15 residues. J lost 5 bases, V lost 5 bases, and 7 bases had no gene match. CDR3 bases: TGTGCCAGCAGTCTGGGACAGGGGGTTGGGTATGGCTACACCTTC. As protein: CASSLGQGVGYGYTF.

J is TRBJ1-3 and V is TRBV6-1, with no clear D. This CDR3 contains 15 residues. The germline V gene has CDR1 MNHNS and CDR2 SASEGT. The V gene lost 10 bases and the J gene lost 0 bases, with 16 bases spanning the gap. The CDR3 bases are TGTGCCACCAATATAGGACTGCACTCTGGAAACACCATATATTTT. It translates to CATNIGLHSGNTIYF.

The chain links TRBV6-6 to TRBJ2-7; TRBD1 matches 7 bases. J was trimmed by 2 bases and V by 10 bases; bases with no gene match: 8. Germline V gene sequence: CDR1 MNHNY, CDR2 SVGAGI (reference sequence). The CDR3 is 13 residues long. CDR3 loop: CATKGARTYEQYF. CDR3 in DNA: TGTGCCACCAAGGGGGCGAGGACCTACGAGCAGTACTTC.

J is TRBJ2-1 and V is TRBV9; 14 bases fit TRBD2. J gave up 4 bases and V 3 bases, and 6 bases lay outside the gene matches. The CDR3 is made up of 17 amino acids. Looked up from germline, CDR1 is SGDLS and CDR2 is YYNGEE. CDR3 in DNA: TGTGCCAGCAGCGGAGGGACTAGCGGGGGCCGTTACAATGAGCAGTTCTTC. Its translation is CASSGGTSGGRYNEQFF.

The rearrangement links TRBV7-9 to TRBJ2-1; 7 positions match TRBD2. V was clipped by 5 bases and J by 7 bases; unmatched bases: 14. The length of the CDR3 is 16 residues. Looked up from germline, CDR1 is SEHNR and CDR2 is FQNEAQ (reference sequence). The CDR3 nucleotides are TGTGCCAGCAGCCTTTGGGGACGAGCGGGGAAAAATGAGCAGTTCTTC. Translation gives CASSLWGRAGKNEQFF.

The J gene is TRBJ1-5, the V gene TRBV15, with 10 bases that match TRBD1. Germline CDR1 LNHNV, CDR2 YYDKDF (reference sequence). V was clipped by 1 base and J by 2 bases; unmatched bases: 2. This CDR3 is 16 amino acids long. DNA for the CDR3: TGTGCCACCAGCAGAGGGACAGGGGGTGGCAATCAGCCCCAGCATTTT. Protein sequence: CATSRGTGGGNQPQHF.

V gene TRBV6-6 combines with J gene TRBJ1-3; 9 nucleotides agree with TRBD1. The CDR3 runs 15 residues. CDR1 is MNHNY and CDR2 is SVGAGI in the germline V gene (reference sequence). V lost 7 bases, J lost 3 bases, and 7 bases stayed unmatched. CDR3 sequence: CASKTGQGYGNTIYF. The CDR3 DNA is TGTGCCAGCAAGACGGGACAGGGATATGGAAACACCATATATTTT.

This chain connects TRBV4-1 to TRBJ1-6; D is undetermined. The V end was cut by 4 bases, the J end by 9 bases, with 19 bases between. CDR1 and CDR2 (germline): MGHRA, YSYEKL. CDR3 length equals 16 residues. The CDR3 spells CASSPPPAASSSPLHF. CDR3 bases: TGCGCCAGCAGCCCCCCGCCGGCAGCGAGCAGTTCACCCCTCCACTTT.

The V and J genes are TRBV7-3 and TRBJ2-1, with a possible D match to TRBD2 (5 bases). Deletions cut 1 base from V and 0 bases from J, with 7 bases between. CDR3 size: 15 residues. CDR1 SGHTA and CDR2 FQGTGA come from the germline V gene. The CDR3 reads CASSLIGSSYNEQFF. DNA of the CDR3: TGTGCCAGCAGCTTAATAGGGAGCTCCTACAATGAGCAGTTCTTC.

This clone was counted a single time. The gene calls are TRBV5-6 and TRBJ2-1, with 11 positions matching TRBD2. The CDR3 is made up of 16 amino acids. Germline CDR1 SGHDT, CDR2 YYEEEE. Unmatched junction bases numbered 7, after V lost 2 bases and J lost 6 bases. For the CDR3, the DNA is TGTGCCAGCAGCTTCGGTAGGCTAGCGGGGGGCAATGAGCAGTTCTTC. Its protein is CASSFGRLAGGNEQFF.

V gene TRBV15 combines with J gene TRBJ1-1; D call uncertain. The germline V and J ends were trimmed by 1 base and 4 bases, with 7 bases remaining between them. Germline-derived CDR1 and CDR2 are LNHNV and YYDKDF (reference sequence). The CDR3 totals 13 residues. CDR3 bases: TGTGCCACCAGCAGAGGAGTCGGCACTGAAGCTTTCTTT. The encoded protein is CATSRGVGTEAFF.

This rearrangement joins TRBV5-1 to TRBJ2-2; the D gene is possibly TRBD2 (5 bases). Germline CDR1 and CDR2: SGHRS and YFSETQ. Trimming cost V 0 bases and J 3 bases, with 6 bases left between them. The CDR3 extends over 14 amino acids. Written as DNA, the CDR3 is TGCGCCAGCAGCTTGGCCGGGGACACCGGGGAGCTGTTTTTT. Its protein is CASSLAGDTGELFF.

This chain joins TRBV13 and TRBJ1-6, with 10 bases matching TRBD1. With 3 bases clipped from V and 7 bases from J, the junction kept 0 bases outside the gene matches. Germline V gives CDR1 PRHDT, CDR2 FYEKMQ (reference sequence). The CDR3 runs 14 residues. The DNA for the CDR3 is TGTGCCAGCAGCTTGGGACAGGGGAATTCACCCCTCCACTTT. This gives the protein CASSLGQGNSPLHF.

This chain uses TRBV2 with TRBJ2-1; 8 positions agree with TRBD2. This CDR3 spans 16 amino acids. J gave up 4 bases and V 7 bases, and 12 bases lay outside the gene matches. Germline CDR1 reads SNHLY; CDR2 reads FYNNEI. In DNA form, the CDR3 reads TGTGCCAGCAAGAGGAAAGCGGGGGAGACTTACAATGAGCAGTTCTTC. This translates into CASKRKAGETYNEQFF.

This chain links TRBV4-2 with TRBJ1-4; D not resolved. The CDR3 sequence is 13 residues long. Trimming took off 8 bases at V and 8 bases at J, with 15 bases between the two ends. Germline loops: CDR1 LGHNA, CDR2 YNFKEQ. DNA for the CDR3: TGTGCCAGCGATTCCGGCCGAGGCGAAAAACTGTTTTTT. Translating it yields CASDSGRGEKLFF.

The chain uses TRBV10-2 and TRBJ2-1; 8 bases map to TRBD2. Germline lookup yields CDR1 WSHSY and CDR2 SAAADI. V was pared by 2 bases and J by 0 bases, with 3 bases of the junction left unmatched. This CDR3 comprises 16 residues. CDR3 sequence: CASSERGGSSYNEQFF. The DNA of the CDR3 is TGCGCCAGCAGTGAGCGCGGGGGGAGCTCCTACAATGAGCAGTTCTTC.

The chain combines TRBV19 with TRBJ2-5; D is unresolved. The J call may not be correct, given that the DNA end is closer to TRBJ2-7. The CDR3 spans 13 residues. Per the germline V gene, CDR1 is LNHDA and CDR2 is SQIVND (reference sequence). As DNA, the CDR3 is TGTGCCAGTAGTATTACGGGTCGCTACGAGCAGTACTTC. The encoded protein is CASSITGRYEQYF.

V is TRBV6-6 and J is TRBJ1-1; 9 bases align to TRBD1. The length of the CDR3 is 15 residues. Germline V lookup: CDR1 MNHNY, CDR2 SVGAGI (reference sequence). Unmatched junction bases numbered 2, after V lost 2 bases and J lost 1 base. Here the CDR3 reads CASSYPGQGNTEAFF. The DNA of the CDR3 is TGTGCCAGCAGTTACCCGGGACAGGGGAACACTGAAGCTTTCTTT.

The chain uses TRBV27 and TRBJ1-1, with 12 nucleotides matching TRBD1. Germline CDR1 is MNHEY and CDR2 is SMNVEV (reference sequence). V lost 8 bases and J lost 3; bases outside the gene matches: 4. The CDR3 is 14 amino acids. For the CDR3, the DNA is TGTGCCAGCCGGGGACAGGGGGCGTACACTGAAGCTTTCTTT. It specifies CASRGQGAYTEAFF.

This chain links TRBV2 with TRBJ1-2; D remains unclear. Germline values: CDR1 SNHLY, CDR2 FYNNEI. The CDR3 is 14 residues long. Trimming removed 2 bases at V and 7 bases at J, with 14 bases between. CDR3 sequence (DNA): TGTGCCAGCAGTGAAATGCGGGGAATGGGTGGCTACACCTTC. Amino acid sequence: CASSEMRGMGGYTF.

The chain is built from TRBV9 and TRBJ2-2, with a weak D call TRBD2 (7 bases). V lost 8 bases and J 5 bases, leaving 16 bases between the germline ends. CDR1 and CDR2 (germline): SGDLS, YYNGEE. The CDR3 covers 14 residues. The CDR3 sequence: CASTEGGGTGELFF. CDR3 nucleotides: TGTGCCAGTACAGAGGGGGGAGGGACCGGGGAGCTGTTTTTT.

The V gene is TRBV11-2, the J gene TRBJ1-2; D might be TRBD1 (6 bases). There are 14 residues in the CDR3. Germline V gene data show CDR1 as SGHAT and CDR2 as FQNNGV. The germline V and J ends were trimmed by 5 bases and 6 bases, with 16 bases remaining between them. The CDR3 DNA reads as TGTGCCAGCAGCCCCCGGGGGGGGCGGAATGGCTACACCTTC. This translates into CASSPRGGRNGYTF.

This sequence joins TRBV5-6 and TRBJ1-4; no clear D. The germline V gene has CDR1 SGHDT and CDR2 YYEEEE. Trimming took off 1 base at V and 8 bases at J, with 9 bases between the two ends. The CDR3 runs to 13 residues. The CDR3 reads CASSLNFREKLFF. In DNA form, the CDR3 reads TGTGCCAGCAGCTTGAACTTCAGGGAAAAACTGTTTTTT.

The V call is TRBV12-5, the J call TRBJ1-1; the D is unclear. The germline CDR1 and CDR2 sequences are LGHNT and FRNRAP. This CDR3 is built from 12 residues. Between the trimmed V and J ends, which lost 4 bases and 3 bases, there was a span of 6 bases. CDR3 loop: CASGSVHTEAFF. The CDR3 DNA is TGTGCTAGTGGTTCCGTTCACACTGAAGCTTTCTTT.